The following is a T cell receptor (beta chain) sequence with its context. The data are from a study of blood T cell repertoires in COVID-19. Across the whole study: Some COVID-19 samples were acute and others convalescent; all came from the United States, Italy and Spain.

In the authors' workflow: Counts of nucleated cells, estimated from reference gene primer amplification, were obtained. Profiled with immunoSEQ multiplex PCR; TCRdb holds only in-frame clones, not every one. D and trimming were read from the DNA, whereas the V and J calls and clone size are those reported in that table. The sample includes 90,000 to 150,000 clones, approximately 81% seen only once; the top ten take roughly 4.3%. The CDR3 has 14 residues. V lost 6 bases and J 1 base, leaving 10 bases between the germline ends. The germline V gene has CDR1 MDHEN and CDR2 SYDVKM. The chain carries TRBV28 and TRBJ1-5; unclear D gene. The source is a woman of 80 years or more with acute or convalescent COVID-19. The sequenced material came from peripheral blood. The chain's CDR3 is CASRGVGSNQPQHF. CDR3 DNA: TGTGCCAGCAGGGGAGTGGGGAGCAATCAGCCCCAGCATTTT.